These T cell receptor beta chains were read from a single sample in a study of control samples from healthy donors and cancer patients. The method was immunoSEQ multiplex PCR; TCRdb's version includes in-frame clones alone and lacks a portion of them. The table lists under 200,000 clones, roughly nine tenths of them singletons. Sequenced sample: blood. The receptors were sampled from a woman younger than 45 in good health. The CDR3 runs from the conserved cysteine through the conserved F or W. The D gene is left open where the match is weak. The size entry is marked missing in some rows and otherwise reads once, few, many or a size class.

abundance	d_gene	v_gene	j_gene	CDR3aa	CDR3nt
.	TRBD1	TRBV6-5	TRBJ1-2	CASSPDRAPNYGYTF	TGTGCCAGCAGCCCCGACAGGGCACCTAACTATGGCTACACCTTC
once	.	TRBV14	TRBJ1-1	CASSQNQAGTEAFF	TGTGCCAGCAGCCAAAACCAGGCGGGCACTGAAGCTTTCTTT
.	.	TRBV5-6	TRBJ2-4	CASSLEGQAKNIQYF	TGTGCCAGCAGCTTGGAAGGACAAGCCAAAAACATTCAGTACTTC
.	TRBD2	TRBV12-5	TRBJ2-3	CASGPRTSVGTDTQYF	TGTGCTAGTGGTCCACGGACTAGCGTGGGCACAGATACGCAGTATTTT
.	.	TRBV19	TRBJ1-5	CASSIGVRGGSNQPQHF	TGTGCCAGTAGTATTGGAGTGAGGGGAGGGAGCAATCAGCCCCAGCATTTT
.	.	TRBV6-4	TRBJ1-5	CASSAADNQPQHF	TGTGCCAGCAGTGCGGCGGACAATCAGCCCCAGCATTTT
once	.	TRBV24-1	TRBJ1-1	CATSSSTNTEAFF	TGTGCCACCAGTTCTTCCACCAACACTGAAGCTTTCTTT
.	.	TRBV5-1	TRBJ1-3	CASSLAGRGNTIYF	TGCGCCAGCAGCTTGGCCGGGCGGGGAAACACCATATATTTT
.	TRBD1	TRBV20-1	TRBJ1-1	CSADRGLEAFF	TGCAGTGCTGACAGGGGGCTGGAAGCTTTCTTT
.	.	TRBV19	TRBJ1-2	CASSIADRSDGYTF	TGTGCCAGTAGTATAGCCGACAGGTCCGATGGCTACACCTTC
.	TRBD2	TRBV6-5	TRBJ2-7	CASSWTSGSNHEQYF	TGTGCCAGCAGTTGGACTAGCGGGAGCAATCACGAGCAGTACTTC
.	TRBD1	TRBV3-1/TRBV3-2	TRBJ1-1	CASSRQGGGTEAFF	TGTGCCAGCAGCCGACAGGGTGGAGGAACTGAAGCTTTCTTT
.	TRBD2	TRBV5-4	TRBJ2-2	CASSSWGGPGELFF	TGTGCCAGCAGCTCGTGGGGAGGGCCCGGGGAGCTGTTTTTT
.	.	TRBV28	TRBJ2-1	CASSLAGTYNEQFF	TGTGCCAGCAGTCTGGCCGGGACATACAATGAGCAGTTCTTC
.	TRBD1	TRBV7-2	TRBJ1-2	CASSLDRGDGYTF	TGTGCCAGCAGCCTGGACAGGGGTGATGGCTACACCTTC
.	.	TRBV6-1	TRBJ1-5	CASSEAYTYSNQPQHF	TGTGCCAGCAGTGAAGCCTACACTTATAGCAATCAGCCCCAGCATTTT
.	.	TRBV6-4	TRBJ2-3	CASSADGNTDTQYF	TGTGCCAGCAGTGCCGACGGGAACACAGATACGCAGTATTTT
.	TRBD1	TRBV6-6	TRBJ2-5	CASSWDSWETQYF	TGTGCCAGCAGTTGGGACAGTTGGGAGACCCAGTACTTC
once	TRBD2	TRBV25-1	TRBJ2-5	CASSEWGGETQYF	TGTGCCAGCAGTGAATGGGGGGGGGAGACCCAGTACTTC
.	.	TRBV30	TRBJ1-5	CAWSPGRYSNQPQHF	TGTGCCTGGAGCCCGGGACGGTATAGCAATCAGCCCCAGCATTTT
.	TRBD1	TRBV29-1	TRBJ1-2	CSVATGGRGYTF	TGCAGCGTTGCAACAGGGGGCCGCGGCTACACCTTC
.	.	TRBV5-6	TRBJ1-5	CASSLGQDRAQHF	TGTGCCAGCAGCTTGGGACAGGATCGGGCCCAGCATTTT
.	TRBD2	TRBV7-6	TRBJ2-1	CASSLSSGGMTYNEQFF	TGTGCCAGCAGCTTATCTAGCGGGGGGATGACCTACAATGAGCAGTTCTTC
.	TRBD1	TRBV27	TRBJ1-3	CASSLTGVGNTIYF	TGTGCCAGCAGTTTGACAGGGGTGGGAAACACCATATATTTT
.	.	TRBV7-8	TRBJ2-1	CASSLAGSSYNEQFF	TGTGCCAGCAGCTTAGCAGGGAGCTCCTACAATGAGCAGTTCTTC
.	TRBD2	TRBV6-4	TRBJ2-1	CASSESSGGYNEQFF	TGTGCCAGCAGTGAGTCTAGCGGGGGCTACAATGAGCAGTTCTTC
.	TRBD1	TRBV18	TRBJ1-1	CASSPGQGHTEAFF	TGTGCCAGCTCACCGGGACAGGGGCACACTGAAGCTTTCTTT
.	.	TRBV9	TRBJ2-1	CASSVESASSYNEQFF	TGTGCCAGCAGCGTAGAAAGCGCCAGCTCCTACAATGAGCAGTTCTTC
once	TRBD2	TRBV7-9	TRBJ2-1	CASSGVAGGPGNEQFF	TGTGCCAGCAGCGGGGTAGCGGGAGGGCCGGGCAATGAGCAGTTCTTC
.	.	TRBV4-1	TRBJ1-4	CASSQSTTNEKLFF	TGCGCCAGCAGCCAATCCACAACTAATGAAAAACTGTTTTTT
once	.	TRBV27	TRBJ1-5	CASSLLGGGGNQPQHF	TGTGCCAGCAGTTTACTCGGGGGTGGTGGCAATCAGCCCCAGCATTTT
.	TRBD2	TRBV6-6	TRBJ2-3	CASSRTTSGSVADTQYF	TGTGCCAGCAGTCGTACGACTAGCGGGAGTGTCGCAGATACGCAGTATTTT
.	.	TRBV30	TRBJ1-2	CACRSYGYTF	TGTGCCTGCAGGTCCTATGGCTACACCTTC
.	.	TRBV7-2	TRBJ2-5	CASSLWGGSQETQYF	TGTGCCAGCAGCTTGTGGGGGGGCTCCCAAGAGACCCAGTACTTC
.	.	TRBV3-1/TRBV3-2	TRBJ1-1	CASSQRNTEAFF	TGTGCCAGCAGCCAGCGGAACACTGAAGCTTTCTTT
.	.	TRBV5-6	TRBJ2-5	CASSPPYQETQYF	TGTGCCAGCAGTCCCCCGTACCAAGAGACCCAGTACTTC
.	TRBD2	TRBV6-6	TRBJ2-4	CASSYVAGVAKNIQYF	TGTGCCAGCAGTTACGTAGCGGGGGTGGCCAAAAACATTCAGTACTTC
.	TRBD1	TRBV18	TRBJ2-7	CASSPNRGTYEQYF	TGTGCCAGCTCACCGAACAGGGGTACCTACGAGCAGTACTTC
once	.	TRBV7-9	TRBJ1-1	CASSPPGRMNTEAFF	TGTGCCAGCAGCCCCCCCGGACGGATGAACACTGAAGCTTTCTTT
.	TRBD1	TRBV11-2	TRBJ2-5	CASSAGTGRQETQYF	TGTGCCAGCAGCGCCGGGACAGGGCGCCAAGAGACCCAGTACTTC
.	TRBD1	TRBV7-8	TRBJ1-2	CASSLRPTGTGDYGYTF	TGTGCCAGCAGCTTGCGGCCGACCGGGACAGGGGACTATGGCTACACCTTC
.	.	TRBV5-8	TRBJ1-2	CASSPDISRAYGYTF	TGTGCCAGCAGCCCAGACATATCAAGGGCCTATGGCTACACCTTC
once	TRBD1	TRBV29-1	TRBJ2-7	CSVAKTGGYEQYF	TGCAGCGTTGCGAAGACAGGGGGCTACGAGCAGTACTTC
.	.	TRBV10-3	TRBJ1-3	CAISEGQANTIYF	TGTGCCATCAGTGAGGGGCAGGCAAACACCATATATTTT
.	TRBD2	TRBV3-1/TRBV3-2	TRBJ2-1	CASSQDSAGGYNEQFF	TGTGCCAGCAGCCAAGATTCAGCGGGAGGGTACAATGAGCAGTTCTTC
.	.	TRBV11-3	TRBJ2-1	CASSLDPGRTYNEQFF	TGTGCCAGCAGCTTAGATCCGGGACGAACCTACAATGAGCAGTTCTTC
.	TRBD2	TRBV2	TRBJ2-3	CASSRVAGGTDTQYF	TGTGCCAGCAGTAGGGTAGCGGGGGGCACAGATACGCAGTATTTT
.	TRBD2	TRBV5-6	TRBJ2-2	CASSLGTSGNTGELFF	TGTGCCAGCAGCTTGGGGACTAGCGGGAACACCGGGGAGCTGTTTTTT
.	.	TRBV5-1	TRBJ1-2	CASSSQGYGYTF	TGCGCCAGCAGCTCACAGGGTTACGGCTACACCTTC
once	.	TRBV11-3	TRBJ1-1	CASSLGQNTEAFF	TGTGCCAGCAGCTTAGGGCAGAACACTGAAGCTTTCTTT
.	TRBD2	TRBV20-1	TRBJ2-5	CSASPARGGGKTQYF	TGCAGTGCTAGTCCCGCGCGGGGGGGCGGGAAGACCCAGTACTTC